Listed here are 7 T cell receptor beta chains from one sample, sequenced in a study of blood T cell repertoires in COVID-19. Clones were sequenced by immunoSEQ multiplex PCR, and TCRdb holds only the in-frame ones, with some missing. The sample holds roughly 290,000 clones, 84% seen once. The sequenced material came from peripheral blood. Every receptor here comes from a person in their 70s with COVID-19, enrolled during active disease.

In this sample, this clone turned up a few times. This rearrangement joins TRBV19 to TRBJ2-1; perhaps TRBD1 as D (6 bases). V lost 7 bases to trimming and J lost 4 bases, with 17 bases between them. The germline V gene encodes CDR1 LNHDA and CDR2 SQIVND (reference sequence). The CDR3 runs to 15 residues. In nucleotides, the CDR3 is TGTGCCAGTAACTCCCCCGACAGGCCATACAATGAGCAGTTCTTC. The encoded protein is CASNSPDRPYNEQFF.

DNA for the CDR3: TGTGCCAGCAGCAAAAGGACAGGGGGGAATGAAAAACTGTTTTTT. Amino acids: CASSKRTGGNEKLFF. This rearrangement joins TRBV13 to TRBJ1-4, with 10 positions matching TRBD1. V lost 5 bases to trimming and J lost 5 bases; unmatched junction nucleotides: 5. Germline-derived CDR1 and CDR2 are PRHDT and FYEKMQ (reference sequence). The CDR3 has 15 residues. The whole variable domain, remainder taken from reference TRBV13 and TRBJ1-4, is AAGVIQSPRHLIKEKRETATLKCYPIPRHDTVYWYQQGPGQDPQFLISFYEKMQSDKGSIPDRFSAQQFSDYHSELNMSSLELGDSALYFCASSKRTGGNEKLFFGSGTQLSVL.

The rearrangement links TRBV18 to TRBJ1-5, with D uncertain. CDR3 length: 13 amino acids. V lost 3 bases and J 3 bases, leaving 6 bases between the germline ends. Germline V lookup: CDR1 KGHSH, CDR2 LQKENI. The DNA for the CDR3 is TGTGCCAGCTCACCGTCACTCAATCAGCCCCAGCATTTT. This encodes CASSPSLNQPQHF.

In nucleotides, the CDR3 is TGTGCCAGCAGCTTGGGGTCGGCGAGGCGAGCTTTCTTT. Translated: CASSLGSARRAFF. V and J are TRBV5-4 and TRBJ1-1; D unclear. Germline CDR1 reads SGHNT; CDR2 reads YYREEE (reference sequence). CDR3 length: 13 residues. With 0 bases removed from V and 10 bases from J, the gap between germline ends came to 13 bases.

The chain joins TRBV7-9 to TRBJ1-1, with D possibly TRBD1 on 6 matching bases. Trimming shortened V by 5 bases and J by 5 bases, and 18 bases separated the two germline ends. The CDR3 runs to 15 residues. Germline lookup yields CDR1 SEHNR and CDR2 FQNEAQ (reference sequence). In nucleotides, the CDR3 is TGTGCCAGCAGCCTAAACAGGGTAGGGGATACTGAAGCTTTCTTT. This gives the protein CASSLNRVGDTEAFF.

The rearrangement joins TRBV5-1 to TRBJ1-3; 7 positions match TRBD1. Looked up from germline, CDR1 is SGHRS and CDR2 is YFSETQ. J gave up 2 bases and V 6 bases, and 8 bases lay outside the gene matches. The CDR3 consists of 15 residues. DNA for the CDR3: TGCGCCAGCACGTCGGGTGGACAGGCTGGAAACACCATATATTTT. It encodes CASTSGGQAGNTIYF.

The chain is built from TRBV4-3 and TRBJ1-1; D possibly corresponds to TRBD1 (5 bases). Deletions cut 3 bases from V and 1 base from J, with 18 bases between. Germline V gene data show CDR1 as LGHNA and CDR2 as YSLEER. This CDR3 region has 17 residues. The CDR3 coding sequence is TGCGCCAGCAGCCACCTCCCACTGGGGGGGAGGAACACTGAAGCTTTCTTT. Amino acid sequence: CASSHLPLGGRNTEAFF.